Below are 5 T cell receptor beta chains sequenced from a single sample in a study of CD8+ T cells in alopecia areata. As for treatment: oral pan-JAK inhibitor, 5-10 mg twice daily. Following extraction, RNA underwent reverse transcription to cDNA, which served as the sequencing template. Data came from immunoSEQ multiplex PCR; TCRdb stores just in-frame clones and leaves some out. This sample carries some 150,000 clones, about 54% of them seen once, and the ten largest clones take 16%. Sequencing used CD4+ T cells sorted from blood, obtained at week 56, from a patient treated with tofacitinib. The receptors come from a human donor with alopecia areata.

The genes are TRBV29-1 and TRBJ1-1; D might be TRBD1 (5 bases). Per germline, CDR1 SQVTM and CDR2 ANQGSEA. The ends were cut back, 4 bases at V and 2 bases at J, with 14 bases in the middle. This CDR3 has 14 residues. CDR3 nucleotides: TGCAGCGTTGGCTCCGGGACGGCCAACACTGAAGCTTTCTTT. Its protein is CSVGSGTANTEAFF.

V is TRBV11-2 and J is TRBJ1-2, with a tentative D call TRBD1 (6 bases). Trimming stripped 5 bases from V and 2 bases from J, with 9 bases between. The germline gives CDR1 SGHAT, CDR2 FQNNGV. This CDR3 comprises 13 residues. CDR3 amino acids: CASSHGQNYGYTF. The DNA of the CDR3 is TGTGCCAGCAGCCATGGACAGAACTATGGCTACACCTTC.

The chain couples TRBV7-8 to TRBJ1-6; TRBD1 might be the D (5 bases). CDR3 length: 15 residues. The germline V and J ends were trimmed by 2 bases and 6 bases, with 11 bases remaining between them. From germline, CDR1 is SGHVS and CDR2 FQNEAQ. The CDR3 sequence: CASSLIGGGNSPLHF. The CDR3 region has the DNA TGTGCCAGCAGCTTAATTGGGGGAGGTAATTCACCCCTCCACTTT. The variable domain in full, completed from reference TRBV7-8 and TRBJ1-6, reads GAGVSQSPRYKVAKRGQDVALRCDPISGHVSLFWYQQALGQGPEFLTYFQNEAQLDKSGLPSDRFFAERPEGSVSTLKIQRTQQEDSAVYLCASSLIGGGNSPLHFGNGTRLTVT.

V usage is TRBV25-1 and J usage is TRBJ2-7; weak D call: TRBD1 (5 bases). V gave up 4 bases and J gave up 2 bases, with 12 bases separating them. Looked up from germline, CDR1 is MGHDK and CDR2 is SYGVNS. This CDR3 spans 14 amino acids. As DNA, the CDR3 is TGTGCCAGCAGTGTGGCAGGGTATACCTACGAGCAGTACTTC. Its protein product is CASSVAGYTYEQYF.

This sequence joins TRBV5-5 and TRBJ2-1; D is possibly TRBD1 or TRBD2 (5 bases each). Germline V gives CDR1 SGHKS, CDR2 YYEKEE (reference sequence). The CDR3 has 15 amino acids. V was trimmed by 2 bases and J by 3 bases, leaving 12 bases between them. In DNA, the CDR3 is TGTGCCAGCAGCTTTGACAGCGGTTTCTACAATGAGCAGTTCTTC. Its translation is CASSFDSGFYNEQFF. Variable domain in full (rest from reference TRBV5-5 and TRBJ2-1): DAGVTQSPTHLIKTRGQQVTLRCSPISGHKSVSWYQQVLGQGPQFIFQYYEKEERGRGNFPDRFSARQFPNYSSELNVNALLLGDSALYLCASSFDSGFYNEQFFGPGTRLTVL.